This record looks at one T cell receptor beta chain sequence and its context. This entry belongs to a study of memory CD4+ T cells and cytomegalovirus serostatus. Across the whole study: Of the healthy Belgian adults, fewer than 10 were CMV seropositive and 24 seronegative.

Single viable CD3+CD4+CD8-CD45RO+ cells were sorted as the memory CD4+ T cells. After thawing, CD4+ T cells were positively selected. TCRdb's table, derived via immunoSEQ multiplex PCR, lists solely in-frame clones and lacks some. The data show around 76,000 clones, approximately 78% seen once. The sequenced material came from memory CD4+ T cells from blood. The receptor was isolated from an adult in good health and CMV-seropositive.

CDR3 amino acids: CASSFGVSGGLLETQYF. The CDR3 DNA sequence: TGTGCCAGCAGTTTTGGAGTCAGCGGGGGGCTCTTGGAGACCCAGTACTTC. The rearrangement uses TRBV28 and TRBJ2-5; the match to TRBD2 covers 9 bases. CDR1 and CDR2 from the germline V gene are MDHEN and SYDVKM. The CDR3 totals 17 residues. V lost 3 bases to trimming and J lost 5 bases; unmatched junction nucleotides: 13.